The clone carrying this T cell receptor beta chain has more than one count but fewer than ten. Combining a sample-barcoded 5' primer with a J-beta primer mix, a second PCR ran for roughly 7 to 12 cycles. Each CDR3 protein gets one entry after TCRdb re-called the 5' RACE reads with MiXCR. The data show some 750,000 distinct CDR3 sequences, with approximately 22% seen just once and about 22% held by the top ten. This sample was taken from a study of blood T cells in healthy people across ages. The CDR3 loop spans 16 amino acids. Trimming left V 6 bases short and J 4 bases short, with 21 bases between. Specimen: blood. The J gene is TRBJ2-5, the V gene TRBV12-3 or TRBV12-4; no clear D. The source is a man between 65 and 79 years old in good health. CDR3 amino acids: CASSSSRPPQIETQYF. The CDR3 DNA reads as TGTGCCAGCAGCTCCTCCCGTCCCCCGCAGATAGAGACCCAGTACTTC.